This TCR beta chain is drawn from a study of shared clonotypes between healthy human individuals. The V end was cut by 0 bases, the J end by 6 bases, with 13 bases between. Looked up from germline, CDR1 is LNHNV and CDR2 is YYDKDF (reference sequence). This CDR3 is built from 15 residues. Donors were healthy HIV-negative adults without recent acute infections or vaccinations. Assay: immunoSEQ multiplex PCR; the TCRdb copy retains only in-frame clones and omits some. The repertoire holds roughly 1,500,000 clones, with about 98.5% as singletons. The chain is built from TRBV15 and TRBJ2-3; no firm D call. This sequence originates from a man younger than 40 in good health. Sequencing was carried out using naive CD4+ T cells sorted from blood. Subset meaning: CD45RA+ positively selected. This chain's CDR3 is CATSRETPRRDTQYF. The CDR3 DNA reads TGTGCCACCAGCAGAGAGACACCCAGGCGGGATACGCAGTATTTT.